This T cell receptor (beta chain) was identified in a study of OX40 agonist ivuxolimab in advanced cancers. At the level of the study: Prior anti-PD-1, anti-PD-L1 or anti-CTLA-4 therapy did not bar entry, and 40% had some.

Findings and limits, study-wide: Still undetermined is the antigen specificity of the expanded peripheral T cells.

TCRdb keeps only in-frame clones here, not all; method: immunoSEQ multiplex PCR. There are 50,000 to 75,000 clones in the sample; roughly four fifths occur only once, and roughly 3.4% lies in the top ten. The CDR3 runs 17 residues. Germline CDR1 KGHSH, CDR2 LQKENI. V gave up 3 bases and J gave up 3 bases; unmatched junction bases: 10. Concerning this clone: No antigen is known for it.

Baseline was the first blood sampling point, followed by cycle 4 day 1 and cycle 7 day 1. The TCR comes from an adult with an advanced solid tumor such as melanoma, head and neck, liver or kidney cancer. This chain connects TRBV18 to TRBJ2-2; TRBD2 matches at 7 bases. The specimen comprised CD4+ or CD8+ T cells sorted from blood, sampled in a trial of the OX40 agonist ivuxolimab. CDR3: CASSPIVLAEHTGELFF. CDR3 DNA: TGTGCCAGCTCACCGATCGTCCTAGCGGAGCACACCGGGGAGCTGTTTTTT.